Sequencing of this T cell receptor beta chain was carried out in a study of monozygotic twins with inflammatory bowel disease. TCRdb re-called the 5' RACE reads; every CDR3 protein appears as one record, without DNA. This listing includes 40,000 to 45,000 distinct CDR3 sequences. Germline CDR1 DFQATT, CDR2 SNEGSKA (reference sequence). The CDR3 is 14 residues long. The rearrangement uses TRBV20-1 and TRBJ2-2; the D call of TRBD1 rests on TCRdb alone, since no DNA is present to check it. The receptor's source is a human donor with ulcerative colitis or Crohn's disease, or a healthy co-twin of an affected twin (not recorded which). The sequencing input was blood. The CDR3 loop is CSASGGANTGELFF.